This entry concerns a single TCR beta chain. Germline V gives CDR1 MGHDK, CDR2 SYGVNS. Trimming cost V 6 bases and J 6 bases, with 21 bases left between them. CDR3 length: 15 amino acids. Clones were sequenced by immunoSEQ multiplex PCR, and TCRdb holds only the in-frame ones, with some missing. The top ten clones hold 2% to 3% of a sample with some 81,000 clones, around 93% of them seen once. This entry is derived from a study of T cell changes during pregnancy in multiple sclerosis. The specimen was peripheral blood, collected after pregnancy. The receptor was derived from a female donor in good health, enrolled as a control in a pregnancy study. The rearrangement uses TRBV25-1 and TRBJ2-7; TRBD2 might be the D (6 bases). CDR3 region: CASSPRTYGSIEQYF. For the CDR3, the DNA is TGTGCCAGCAGCCCCAGAACTTACGGGAGTATCGAGCAGTACTTC.